This T cell receptor beta chain is drawn from a study of shared clonotypes between healthy human individuals. Overall study results and limits: Estimated richness values were generally larger in naive subsets than in memory subsets. A reduction in generation probabilities was seen for non-shared clonotypes relative to those shared by all four donors.

The investigators split CD4+ cells into a CD45RA+ naive subset and a CD45RA-negative memory subset. This CDR3 has 15 residues. The junction had 7 bases not matched to a gene; V was cut back by 5 bases and J by 3 bases. In germline, CDR1 is SGHKS, CDR2 YYEKEE (reference sequence). TCRdb's copy holds only in-frame clones and misses some; the assay was immunoSEQ multiplex PCR. The data contain a few hundred thousand clones, under 80% of them singletons. Details on this clone: Its antigen is currently unknown.

The TCR comes from a man in his thirties or forties in good health. This sequence joins TRBV5-5 and TRBJ2-1; TRBD2 aligns across 8 bases. Sequenced input: memory CD4+ T cells sorted from blood. Subset: CD45RA-negative fraction. The CDR3 reads CASRSVLADYNEQFF. CDR3 DNA sequence: TGTGCCAGCAGATCCGTACTAGCGGACTACAATGAGCAGTTCTTC.